The clone carrying this T cell receptor (beta chain) was observed once. The antigen is not known. The protocol was immunoSEQ multiplex PCR, while the TCRdb copy is restricted to in-frame clones and leaves out a portion. Counted here are some 130,000 clones, roughly nine tenths occurring once; the ten biggest clones make up 0.95% to 1.5%. CDR1 SGHDT and CDR2 YYEEEE come from the germline V gene. V gave up 2 bases and J gave up 5 bases; unmatched junction bases: 11. This CDR3 is 18 amino acids long. This entry is derived from a study of cytomegalovirus exposure and HLA in healthy donors. Findings and limits, study-wide: Accounts indicate the classifier identified cytomegalovirus status with strong specificity and sensitivity.

The rearrangement joins TRBV5-6 to TRBJ1-6, with 9 bases lining up with TRBD1. The source is a woman younger than 35 in good health and CMV-seronegative. Specimen: PBMCs. The CDR3 protein is CASSFRIYRDRDNSPLHF. The CDR3 bases are TGTGCCAGCAGCTTTAGAATTTACCGGGACAGGGATAATTCACCCCTCCACTTT. Looking up the rest from reference TRBV5-6 and TRBJ1-6 gives the full variable domain: DAGVTQSPTHLIKTRGQQVTLRCSPKSGHDTVSWYQQALGQGPQFIFQYYEEEERQRGNFPDRFSGHQFPNYSSELNVNALLLGDSALYLCASSFRIYRDRDNSPLHFGNGTRLTVT.